The 29 T cell receptor beta chains below all came from one sample that was sequenced in a study of Graves' ophthalmopathy and Graves' hyperthyroidism. Transcripts of RNA were the source for amplifying TCR beta CDR3 regions. The first round was an RT-PCR with HTBI primers, and the second round was a multiplex PCR. TCRdb analysed the multiplex PCR reads with MiXCR anew, one entry per CDR3 protein. The data show hundreds of thousands of distinct CDR3 sequences, approximately 39% seen once. The sequenced sample was peripheral blood. All receptors come from an adult man with Graves' ophthalmopathy.

This clonotype has at least ten counts. The rearrangement uses TRBV7-3 and TRBJ2-7, with 12 positions matching TRBD1. J was trimmed by 7 bases and V by 5 bases; bases with no gene match: 12. The V gene's germline CDR1 is SGHTA and CDR2 FQGTGA. The CDR3 has 16 residues. CDR3 protein: CASSKSPGQGAREQYF. DNA for the CDR3: TGTGCCAGCAGCAAGTCCCCGGGACAGGGGGCGAGGGAGCAGTACTTC.

This clonotype has only one observation. The gene calls are TRBV29-1 and TRBJ2-7; D might be TRBD1 (6 bases). V shed 7 bases and J shed 2 bases, with 15 bases lying between them. CDR3 length: 13 residues. CDR1 and CDR2 from the germline V gene are SQVTM and ANQGSEA. The CDR3 DNA reads TGCAGCGCATCGACAGGCGACACCTACGAGCAGTACTTC. This encodes CSASTGDTYEQYF.

The sample holds a few counts of this clonotype. The rearrangement joins TRBV7-9 to TRBJ2-6; 8 bases agree with TRBD2. Trimming cost V 5 bases and J 16 bases; bases outside gene matches: 16. The CDR3 has 15 residues. Germline V gene lookup returns CDR1 SEHNR and CDR2 FQNEAQ (reference sequence). CDR3 residues: CASSLNGRGGTELTF. In DNA, the CDR3 is TGTGCCAGCAGCCTAAACGGACGGGGGGGCACCGAGCTGACTTTC.

In this sample, this clonotype turned up many times. The J gene is TRBJ1-1, the V gene TRBV6-1; D not certain. In germline, CDR1 is MNHNS, CDR2 SASEGT. The V end lost 6 bases, the J end lost 6 bases, and 17 bases lay between the germline ends. The CDR3 extends over 14 amino acids. CDR3 in amino acids: CASRKDGPRAEAFF. Written as DNA, the CDR3 is TGTGCCAGCAGGAAGGACGGGCCGCGGGCTGAAGCTTTCTTT.

This chain connects TRBV6-5 to TRBJ1-5; D unresolved. CDR3 size: 17 residues. Germline lookup yields CDR1 MNHEY and CDR2 SVGAGI. Trimming shortened V by 0 bases and J by 0 bases, and 12 bases separated the two germline ends. CDR3 in amino acids: CASSYSSPDRSNQPQHF. The CDR3 nucleotides read TGTGCCAGCAGTTACTCCTCCCCGGACCGTAGCAATCAGCCCCAGCATTTT.

Ten or more counts support this clonotype. The V and J genes are TRBV7-9 and TRBJ2-7, with D perhaps TRBD1 or TRBD2 (5 bases each). Germline V gives CDR1 SEHNR, CDR2 FQNEAQ (reference sequence). This CDR3 has 14 amino acids. The germline V and J ends were trimmed by 7 bases and 5 bases, with 18 bases remaining between them. The CDR3 DNA follows: TGTGCCAGCACCCACTGGGACGGCGGTGACGAGCAGTACTTC. Translated, it gives CASTHWDGGDEQYF.

The chain is built from TRBV7-2 and TRBJ2-6; D is ambiguous. The CDR3 consists of 15 residues. Looked up from germline, CDR1 is SGHTA and CDR2 is FQGNSA. The V end was cut by 4 bases, the J end by 2 bases, with 9 bases between. CDR3 sequence: CASSWEGTGANVLTF. The CDR3, as DNA: TGTGCCAGCAGCTGGGAAGGGACTGGGGCCAACGTCCTGACTTTC. Full variable domain (rest looked up from reference TRBV7-2 and TRBJ2-6): GAGVSQSPSNKVTEKGKDVELRCDPISGHTALYWYRQSLGQGLEFLIYFQGNSAPDKSGLPSDRFSAERTGGSVSTLTIQRTQQEDSAVYLCASSWEGTGANVLTFGAGSRLTVL.

This clonotype was counted ten times or more. A read error may produce the germline difference seen at one junction end. The chain employs TRBV7-2 and TRBJ2-7, with 9 nucleotides matching TRBD1. The CDR3 consists of 14 residues. Germline V gives CDR1 SGHTA, CDR2 FQGNSA. DNA for the CDR3: TGCGCCAGCAGCTTCGGGACAGGGTCATACGAGCAGTACTTC. Encoded protein: CASSFGTGSYEQYF.

The CDR3: CAISPSGGQETQYF. The CDR3 DNA reads TGTGCCATCAGCCCTAGCGGGGGGCAAGAGACCCAGTACTTC. This sequence joins TRBV10-3 and TRBJ2-5; 11 bases align to TRBD2. The CDR3 spans 14 residues. The junction had 2 bases not matched to a gene; V was cut back by 6 bases and J by 2 bases. CDR1 ENHRY and CDR2 SYGVKD come from the germline V gene.

This clonotype occurred once. The chain recombines TRBV10-2 with TRBJ2-5; D not certain. The CDR3 is 13 amino acids. Germline assignment: CDR1 WSHSY and CDR2 SAAADI. V lost 5 bases and J 0 bases, leaving 7 bases between the germline ends. CDR3 region: CASSHTNQETQYF. The CDR3 DNA sequence: TGCGCCAGCAGTCATACGAACCAAGAGACCCAGTACTTC.

This clonotype was counted at least ten times. J is TRBJ2-7 and V is TRBV5-1; 9 bases are shared with TRBD2. This CDR3 has 15 amino acids. Germline values: CDR1 SGHRS, CDR2 YFSETQ. V lost 0 bases to trimming and J lost 2 bases; unmatched junction nucleotides: 3. The CDR3 here is CASSLASGIPYEQYF. As DNA, the CDR3 is TGCGCCAGCAGCTTGGCTAGCGGGATACCCTACGAGCAGTACTTC.

V gene TRBV7-2 combines with J gene TRBJ1-2, with TRBD1 matching over 10 bases. Germline CDR1 and CDR2: SGHTA and FQGNSA. The V segment lost 0 bases and the J segment 7 bases; nucleotides outside the gene matches: 5. This CDR3 is 15 amino acids long. CDR3 bases: TGTGCCAGCAGCTTAGCGGGACAGGGGTTGTCTGGCTACACCTTC. Its translation: CASSLAGQGLSGYTF.

Regarding this clonotype: One base away lies a much larger clone, so this may be a sequencing read error. The chain uses TRBV29-1 and TRBJ2-2; TRBD1 matches 7 bases. This CDR3 is 14 amino acids long. The germline V gene has CDR1 SQVTM and CDR2 ANQGSEA. CDR3 nucleotides: TGCAGCGTACCACAGGGGCCAAACACCGAGGAGCTGTTTTTT. Its translation is CSVPQGPNTEELFF.

This clonotype has a count of ten or more. Written as DNA, the CDR3 is TGTGCCACCAGTGACCCCTGGACAGGGGGATCGGTAGAGACCCAGTACTTC. It is translated as CATSDPWTGGSVETQYF. The V and J genes are TRBV24-1 and TRBJ2-5, with 10 positions matching TRBD1. CDR1 and CDR2 from the germline V gene are KGHDR and SFDVKD. The CDR3 length is 17 residues. The J segment lost 4 bases and the V segment lost 4 bases, leaving 11 bases of the junction unmatched.

CDR3 residues: CSADGDGRENIQYF. CDR3 sequence (DNA): TGCAGTGCGGACGGCGATGGCCGAGAAAACATTCAGTACTTC. The chain uses TRBV20-1 and TRBJ2-4; unclear D gene. V was shortened by 6 bases and J by 5 bases, with 17 bases between the two germline ends. The length of the CDR3 is 14 residues. Germline V lookup: CDR1 DFQATT, CDR2 SNEGSKA (reference sequence).

A few counts support this clonotype. The chain is built from TRBV10-2 and TRBJ2-7; TRBD1 matches 7 bases. The CDR3 totals 15 residues. CDR1 and CDR2 from the germline V gene are WSHSY and SAAADI. The trim removed 5 bases at V and 3 bases at J, leaving 10 bases unmatched. This CDR3 is CASSLDRTGSYEQYF. The CDR3 DNA is TGCGCCAGCAGTTTAGATAGGACAGGAAGCTACGAGCAGTACTTC.

This clonotype was seen more than once but under ten times. The chain's CDR3 is CASSLRQGSLYEQYF. As DNA, the CDR3 is TGTGCCAGCAGCTTGAGACAGGGATCCCTCTACGAGCAGTACTTC. The genes are TRBV13 and TRBJ2-7; 7 bases align to TRBD1. The V gene end was trimmed by 3 bases and the J gene end by 3 bases; junction bases not matched to a gene: 8. The germline gives CDR1 PRHDT, CDR2 FYEKMQ (reference sequence). The CDR3 totals 15 residues.

The J gene is TRBJ2-5, the V gene TRBV6-4; D possibly matches TRBD1 or TRBD2 (6 bases each). The CDR3 has 17 amino acids. Trimming removed 2 bases from V and 2 bases from J, with 18 bases in between. Germline assignment: CDR1 MRHNA and CDR2 SNTAGT. In DNA, the CDR3 is TGTGCCAGCAGTGACACCCCCCTCTGGGGGGCTCAAGAGACCCAGTACTTC. This gives the protein CASSDTPLWGAQETQYF.

This clonotype was seen ten or more times. This rearrangement joins TRBV10-3 to TRBJ1-1, with 8 bases identical to TRBD1. The CDR3 loop spans 13 amino acids. With 3 bases clipped from V and 7 bases from J, the junction kept 4 bases outside the gene matches. The germline CDR1 and CDR2 sequences are ENHRY and SYGVKD. CDR3 bases: TGTGCCATCAGTGAAGGACAGGGCGGTGAAGCTTTCTTT. Translation gives CAISEGQGGEAFF.

This clonotype has a count of ten or more. The chain employs TRBV7-2 and TRBJ1-1, with D uncertain. CDR1 is SGHTA and CDR2 is FQGNSA in the germline V gene. The CDR3 has 13 residues. V lost 5 bases and J lost 0, with 7 bases in between. This CDR3 is CASSTSMNTEAFF. Here the CDR3 DNA reads TGTGCCAGCAGCACTTCTATGAACACTGAAGCTTTCTTT.

The table lists this clonotype with many counts. The chain uses TRBV24-1 and TRBJ1-5; tentatively, D is TRBD1 (5 bases). Germline V lookup: CDR1 KGHDR, CDR2 SFDVKD. The V gene lost 3 bases and the J gene lost 2 bases, with 10 bases spanning the gap. This CDR3 has 15 residues. DNA for the CDR3: TGTGCCACCAGTGATACTAGACAGCGCAATCAGCCCCAGCATTTT. It is translated as CATSDTRQRNQPQHF.

This clonotype has ten or more counts. The V gene is TRBV19, the J gene TRBJ1-1, with D uncertain. This CDR3 region has 9 residues. In germline, CDR1 is LNHDA, CDR2 SQIVND (reference sequence). V gave up 10 bases and J gave up 7 bases, with 7 bases separating them. CDR3 in amino acids: CATEIEAFF. CDR3 nucleotide sequence: TGTGCCACTGAAATTGAAGCTTTCTTT. The full variable domain, with the rest looked up from reference TRBV19 and TRBJ1-1, is DGGITQSPKYLFRKEGQNVTLSCEQNLNHDAMYWYRQDPGQGLRLIYYSQIVNDFQKGDIAEGYSVSREKKESFPLTVTSAQKNPTAFYLCATEIEAFFGQGTRLTVV.

This clonotype was found a few times. This chain uses TRBV12-3 or TRBV12-4 with TRBJ1-6, with D perhaps matching TRBD1 (5 bases). This CDR3 is built from 17 residues. The germline V and J ends were trimmed by 11 bases and 14 bases, with 34 bases remaining between them. For the CDR3, the DNA is TGTGCCTCCTCATCGGTTGGTTCTTGGGGGATAATACAATCCCTCCACTTT. Amino acid sequence: CASSSVGSWGIIQSLHF.

On this clonotype: It is likely a read error: a sequence one base away is far more abundant. The conserved phenylalanine or tryptophan is not found at the CDR3 terminus, so this likely reflects a read error. V usage is TRBV7-9 and J usage is TRBJ2-7, with TRBD1 matching over 8 bases. The V gene end was trimmed by 4 bases and the J gene end by 4 bases; junction bases not matched to a gene: 6. The CDR3 length is 14 residues. Germline assignment: CDR1 SEHNR and CDR2 FQNEAQ (reference sequence). In DNA, the CDR3 is TGTGCCAGCAGCTCAGGACAGGGCCCATACGAGCAGTACTTG. Translated: CASSSGQGPYEQYL.

This clonotype was counted at least ten times. This chain uses TRBV2 with TRBJ1-1, with D possibly TRBD1 on 6 matching bases. Deletions cut 5 bases from V and 5 bases from J, with 12 bases between. The V gene's germline CDR1 is SNHLY and CDR2 FYNNEI. This CDR3 region has 13 residues. The CDR3 DNA reads as TGTGCCAGCAGTCAAACAGGGCAGACTGAAGCTTTCTTT. Translation: CASSQTGQTEAFF.

This clonotype appeared many times. The chain has TRBV7-9 and TRBJ2-6; no definite D call. The CDR3 covers 15 residues. The V gene lost 5 bases and the J gene lost 1 base, with 9 bases spanning the gap. The germline V gene has CDR1 SEHNR and CDR2 FQNEAQ (reference sequence). CDR3 in amino acids: CASSPIPSGANVLTF. The CDR3 DNA reads as TGTGCCAGCAGCCCCATCCCATCTGGGGCCAACGTCCTGACTTTC.

The CDR3 DNA is TGTGCCGTCCTCTGGGGGTCTTCTGGCTACACCTTC. This sequence encodes CAVLWGSSGYTF. V and J are TRBV6-6 and TRBJ1-2, with D possibly TRBD1 on 5 matching bases. The CDR3 sequence is 12 residues long. The germline V gene encodes CDR1 MNHNY and CDR2 SVGAGI (reference sequence). Trimming left V 11 bases short and J 7 bases short, with 17 bases between.

The chain combines TRBV4-2 with TRBJ1-1; D is possibly TRBD1 (6 bases). The germline V gene has CDR1 LGHNA and CDR2 YNFKEQ. V lost 1 base, J lost 7 bases, and 13 bases lay in between. The CDR3 is made up of 14 amino acids. The CDR3: CASSQATPDSEAFF. CDR3 coding DNA: TGTGCCAGCAGCCAAGCTACCCCGGACAGTGAAGCTTTCTTT.

V gene TRBV3-1 combines with J gene TRBJ2-7; weak D call: TRBD2 (6 bases). This CDR3 spans 15 amino acids. Germline lookup yields CDR1 LGHDT and CDR2 YNNKEL (reference sequence). The V end lost 1 base, the J end lost 7 bases, and 17 bases lay between the germline ends. The CDR3 DNA reads TGTGCCAGCAGCCAAGTCGCTAGGACTATGGGGGAGCAGTACTTC. This gives the protein CASSQVARTMGEQYF.